Reported below is one TCR beta chain. What it binds is unknown. These data belong to a study of OX40 agonist ivuxolimab in advanced cancers. Turning to the study itself: Patients were infused with ivuxolimab every 2 weeks at 0.01 to 10 mg/kg. Study results and caveats: Some nonresponders likewise displayed low normalized T-cell clonal expansion.

TCRdb's table, derived via immunoSEQ multiplex PCR, lists solely in-frame clones and lacks some. The sample carries about 80,000 clones, 80% to 90% recorded once. Trimming took 7 bases from V and 2 from J; bases not matched to a gene: 8. This CDR3 is built from 14 residues. CDR1 MNHEY and CDR2 SVGAGI come from the germline V gene. V gene TRBV6-5 combines with J gene TRBJ2-7; TRBD2 aligns across 7 bases. The TCR sequence derives from an adult with an advanced solid tumor such as melanoma, head and neck, liver or kidney cancer. The specimen comprised CD4+ or CD8+ T cells sorted from blood, sampled in a trial of the OX40 agonist ivuxolimab. The CDR3 sequence is CASTPGGLAYEQYF. For the CDR3, the DNA is TGTGCCAGCACCCCAGGCGGACTAGCCTACGAGCAGTACTTC.